This T cell receptor beta chain was profiled in a study of blood T cell repertoires in COVID-19. Study-wide context: PBMCs, B-cell-depleted T cells, or T cells were the source of the cDNA or gDNA that made up the material.

Authors' methods: Estimates of nucleated cell counts were drawn from the amplification of reference gene primers. Using immunoSEQ multiplex PCR, the repertoire was profiled, and TCRdb retains in-frame clones only, with some absent. The V and J calls and the clone size are those of that table, but D and trimming were determined from the DNA. In the table there are around 100,000 clones, around 90% of which are singletons. V lost 3 bases, J lost 6 bases, and 9 bases lay in between. There are 12 residues in the CDR3. Germline CDR1 reads KGHSH; CDR2 reads LQKENI. The sequence derives from a woman aged 55-69 years with acute or convalescent COVID-19. The source material was peripheral blood. The chain couples TRBV18 to TRBJ2-7, with D possibly being TRBD2 (7 bases). CDR3: CASSPGGGEQYV. The CDR3 DNA follows: TGTGCCAGCTCACCGGGAGGGGGCGAGCAGTACGTC.